The next 12 T cell receptor beta chains were all read from a single sample in a study of CD8+CD57+ T cells in acquired aplastic anemia. Researchers used genomic DNA as the template to profile TCR beta VDJ and CDR3. TCRdb reprocessed the reads via MiXCR and lists one record per CDR3 protein. This sample carries a few hundred thousand distinct CDR3 sequences, roughly 68% of them seen once, and the ten largest clones take 4%. The material sequenced was sorted CD4+, CD8+, or CD8+CD57+ T cells (not recorded which) from PBMCs. The receptors shown here come from a human donor in good health, serving as a control.

This clonotype was found a few times. The chain recombines TRBV3-1 with TRBJ2-2; possible D gene TRBD1, 5 bases. Trimming took off 0 bases at V and 5 bases at J, with 7 bases between the two ends. The CDR3 is 14 amino acids. The germline CDR1 and CDR2 sequences are LGHDT and YNNKEL (reference sequence). CDR3 bases: TGTGCCAGCAGCCAAGAAGCAGGGACCGGGGAGCTGTTTTTT. Protein sequence: CASSQEAGTGELFF. The full variable domain, completed using reference TRBV3-1 and TRBJ2-2, is DTAVSQTPKYLVTQMGNDKSIKCEQNLGHDTMYWYKQDSKKFLKIMFSYNNKELIINETVPNRFSPKSPDKAHLNLHINSLELGDSAVYFCASSQEAGTGELFFGEGSRLTVL.

This clonotype has only one observation. The rearrangement joins TRBV9 to TRBJ2-6; D possibly corresponds to TRBD2 (5 bases). Trimming removed 3 bases at V and 0 bases at J, with 10 bases between. Germline CDR1 reads SGDLS; CDR2 reads YYNGEE. The CDR3 spans 16 residues. The chain's CDR3 is CASSADGNSGANVLTF. In DNA form, the CDR3 reads TGTGCCAGCAGCGCAGACGGGAACTCTGGGGCCAACGTCCTGACTTTC.

Remarks on this clonotype: A read error may account for a junction end that differs from germline. The chain recombines TRBV7-3 with TRBJ2-7; a weak D match, TRBD2 (5 bases). CDR1 is SGHTA, CDR2 FQGTGA, per germline. This CDR3 is built from 12 residues. The CDR3 bases are TGTGCTAGCAGCTTGGGAGACTACAATCAGTACTTC. It specifies CASSLGDYNQYF.

The chain links TRBV20-1 to TRBJ1-1; tentative D call: TRBD1 (5 bases). Germline CDR1 reads DFQATT; CDR2 reads SNEGSKA (reference sequence). The CDR3 covers 12 residues. The V end was cut by 5 bases, the J end by 8 bases, with 15 bases between. The CDR3 bases are TGCAGTGCTCGACAGCCAGCGCGAGAAGCTTTCTTT. Amino acid sequence: CSARQPAREAFF.

The J gene is TRBJ1-2, the V gene TRBV12-3 or TRBV12-4, with D hard to call. This CDR3 comprises 12 residues. Trimming removed 7 bases at V and 6 bases at J, with 12 bases between. CDR3 nucleotide sequence: TGTGCCAGCACCCCATCTACCCATGGCTACACCTTC. Translating gives CASTPSTHGYTF.

This clonotype was recorded a few times. The V call is TRBV19, the J call TRBJ1-2; 8 positions agree with TRBD1. This CDR3 spans 15 amino acids. Germline CDR1 and CDR2: LNHDA and SQIVND (reference sequence). After removal of 7 bases from V and 0 bases from J, the junction contained 7 bases not matched to a gene. The CDR3 DNA is TGTGCCAGTATTCCCGGGACAGGAGCTAACTATGGCTACACCTTC. Amino acid sequence: CASIPGTGANYGYTF.

This chain connects TRBV20-1 to TRBJ2-5; TRBD1 might be the D (5 bases). The CDR3 length is 16 residues. Germline V lookup: CDR1 DFQATT, CDR2 SNEGSKA (reference sequence). Trimming shortened V by 3 bases and J by 2 bases, and 19 bases separated the two germline ends. CDR3 amino acids: CSASTGAESKQETQYF. CDR3 coding DNA: TGCAGTGCTAGCACTGGGGCGGAGAGCAAACAAGAGACCCAGTACTTC.

This chain uses TRBV20-1 with TRBJ2-1; maybe TRBD1 (6 bases). V dropped 3 bases and J dropped 10 bases, with 16 bases sitting between them. The length of the CDR3 is 13 residues. CDR1 is DFQATT and CDR2 is SNEGSKA in the germline V gene (reference sequence). CDR3 loop: CSARLSRGQEQFF. The CDR3 DNA sequence: TGCAGTGCTAGGTTGTCCAGGGGCCAGGAGCAGTTCTTC.

As for this clonotype: Sequence at one end of the junction differs from germline and may be a read error. This rearrangement joins TRBV20-1 to TRBJ2-3; possibly TRBD1 for D (5 bases). The germline CDR1 and CDR2 sequences are DFQATT and SNEGSKA (reference sequence). The CDR3 sequence is 12 residues long. The chain's CDR3 is CSAIRGADKQYF. The CDR3 nucleotides read TGCAGTGCTATCCGTGGGGCAGATAAGCAGTATTTT.

In its sample, this clonotype was seen many times. The chain links TRBV4-2 to TRBJ1-3; 7 bases are a match to TRBD1. CDR1 LGHNA and CDR2 YNFKEQ come from the germline V gene. This CDR3 has 17 residues. Trimming removed 2 bases from V and 2 bases from J; junction bases left unmatched: 9. The CDR3 DNA sequence: TGTGCCAGCAGCCAACAACTCCGACAGGGTGCTGGAAACACCATATATTTT. It is translated as CASSQQLRQGAGNTIYF.

The V gene is TRBV9, the J gene TRBJ2-2; D perhaps matches TRBD2 (6 bases). Germline V gene sequence: CDR1 SGDLS, CDR2 YYNGEE. The V and J ends lost 0 bases and 13 bases respectively, with 19 bases between them. This CDR3 comprises 15 residues. As DNA, the CDR3 is TGTGCCAGCAGCGTAGGGATGGCGGGGAAACTATGGCTGTTTTTT. Encoded protein: CASSVGMAGKLWLFF. Supplemented by reference TRBV9 and TRBJ2-2, the full variable domain reads DSGVTQTPKHLITATGQRVTLRCSPRSGDLSVYWYQQSLDQGLQFLIQYYNGEERAKGNILERFSAQQFPDLHSELNLSSLELGDSALYFCASSVGMAGKLWLFFGEGSRLTVL.

This clonotype was picked up many times. The gene calls are TRBV15 and TRBJ2-3; possible D gene TRBD1, 7 bases. The CDR3 covers 18 residues. The ends were cut back, 6 bases at V and 1 base at J, with 23 bases in the middle. Per the germline V gene, CDR1 is LNHNV and CDR2 is YYDKDF (reference sequence). CDR3 amino acids: CATRVGGGEWYGTDTQYF. The CDR3 coding sequence is TGTGCCACCAGGGTAGGAGGGGGCGAATGGTATGGCACAGATACGCAGTATTTT.